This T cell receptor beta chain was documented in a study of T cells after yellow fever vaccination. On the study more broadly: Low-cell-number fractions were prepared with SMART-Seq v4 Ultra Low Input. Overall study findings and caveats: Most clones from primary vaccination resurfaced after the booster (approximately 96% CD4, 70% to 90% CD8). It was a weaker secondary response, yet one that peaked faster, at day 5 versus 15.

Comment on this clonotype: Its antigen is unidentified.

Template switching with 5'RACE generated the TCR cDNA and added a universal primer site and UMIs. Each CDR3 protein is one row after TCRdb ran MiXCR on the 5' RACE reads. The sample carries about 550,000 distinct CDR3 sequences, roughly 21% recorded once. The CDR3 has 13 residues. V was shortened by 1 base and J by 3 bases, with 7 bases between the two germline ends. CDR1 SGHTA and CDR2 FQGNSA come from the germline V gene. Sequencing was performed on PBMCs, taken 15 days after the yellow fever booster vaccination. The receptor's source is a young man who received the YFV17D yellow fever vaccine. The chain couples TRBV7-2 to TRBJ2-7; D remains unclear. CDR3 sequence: CASSLERLYEQYF. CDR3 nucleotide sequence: TGTGCCAGCAGCTTAGAAAGGCTCTACGAGCAGTACTTC.